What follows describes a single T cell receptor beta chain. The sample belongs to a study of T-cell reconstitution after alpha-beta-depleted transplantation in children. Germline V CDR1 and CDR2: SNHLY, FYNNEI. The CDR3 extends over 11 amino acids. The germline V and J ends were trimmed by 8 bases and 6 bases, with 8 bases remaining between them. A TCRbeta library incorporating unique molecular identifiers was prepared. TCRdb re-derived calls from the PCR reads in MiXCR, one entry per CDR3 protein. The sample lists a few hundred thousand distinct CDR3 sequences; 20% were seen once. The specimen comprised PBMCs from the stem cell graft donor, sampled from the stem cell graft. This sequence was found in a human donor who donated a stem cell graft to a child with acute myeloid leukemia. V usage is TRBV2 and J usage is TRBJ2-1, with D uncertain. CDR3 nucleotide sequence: TGTGCCAGCCTCAGAGGCAATGAGCAGTTCTTC. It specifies CASLRGNEQFF.